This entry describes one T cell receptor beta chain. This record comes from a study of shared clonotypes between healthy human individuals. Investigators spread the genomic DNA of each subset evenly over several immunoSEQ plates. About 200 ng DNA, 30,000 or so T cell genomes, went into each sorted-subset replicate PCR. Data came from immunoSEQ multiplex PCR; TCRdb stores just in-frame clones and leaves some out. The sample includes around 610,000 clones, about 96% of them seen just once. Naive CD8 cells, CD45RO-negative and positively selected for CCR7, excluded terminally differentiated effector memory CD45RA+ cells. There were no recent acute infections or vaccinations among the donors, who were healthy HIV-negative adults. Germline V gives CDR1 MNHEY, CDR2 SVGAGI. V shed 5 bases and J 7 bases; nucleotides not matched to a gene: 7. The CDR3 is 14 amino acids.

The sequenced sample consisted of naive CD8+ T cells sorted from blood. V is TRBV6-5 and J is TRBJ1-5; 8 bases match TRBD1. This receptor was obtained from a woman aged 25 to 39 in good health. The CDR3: CASSATGVGQPQHF. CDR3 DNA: TGTGCCAGCAGTGCGACAGGGGTGGGGCAGCCCCAGCATTTT.